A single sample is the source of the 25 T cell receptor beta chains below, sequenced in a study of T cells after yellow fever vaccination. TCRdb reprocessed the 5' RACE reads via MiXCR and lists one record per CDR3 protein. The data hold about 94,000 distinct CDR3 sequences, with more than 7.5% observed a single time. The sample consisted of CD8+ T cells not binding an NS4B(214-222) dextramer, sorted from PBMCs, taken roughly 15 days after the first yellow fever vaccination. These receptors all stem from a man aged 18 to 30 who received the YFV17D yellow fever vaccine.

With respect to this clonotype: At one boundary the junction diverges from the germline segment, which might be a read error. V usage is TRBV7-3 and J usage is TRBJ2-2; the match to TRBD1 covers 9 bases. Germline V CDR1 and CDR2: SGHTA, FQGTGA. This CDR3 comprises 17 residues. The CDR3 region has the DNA TGTGCCATCAGCTTAAGCCGGGACAGGGTTAACACCGGGGAGCTGTTTTTT. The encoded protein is CAISLSRDRVNTGELFF.

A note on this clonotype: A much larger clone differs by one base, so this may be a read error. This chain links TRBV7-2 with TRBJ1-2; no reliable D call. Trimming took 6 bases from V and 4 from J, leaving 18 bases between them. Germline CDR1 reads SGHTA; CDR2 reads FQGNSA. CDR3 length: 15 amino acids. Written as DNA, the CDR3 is TGTGCCAGCAGTTTTATAGTGGGCGCAGGCTATGGCTACACCTTC. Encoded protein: CASSFIVGAGYGYTF.

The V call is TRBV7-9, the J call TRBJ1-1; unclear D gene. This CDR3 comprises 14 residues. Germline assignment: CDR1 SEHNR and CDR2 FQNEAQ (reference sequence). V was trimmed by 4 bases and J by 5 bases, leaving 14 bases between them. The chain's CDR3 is CASSSSPGGTEAFF. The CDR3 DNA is TGTGCCAGCAGCTCAAGCCCCGGAGGGACTGAAGCTTTCTTT.

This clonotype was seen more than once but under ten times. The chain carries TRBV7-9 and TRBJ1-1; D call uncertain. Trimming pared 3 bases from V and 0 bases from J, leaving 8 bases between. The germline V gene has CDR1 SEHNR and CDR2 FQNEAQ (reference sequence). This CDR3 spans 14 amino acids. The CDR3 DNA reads TGTGCCAGCAGCTTTGACGGACTGAACACTGAAGCTTTCTTT. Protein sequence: CASSFDGLNTEAFF.

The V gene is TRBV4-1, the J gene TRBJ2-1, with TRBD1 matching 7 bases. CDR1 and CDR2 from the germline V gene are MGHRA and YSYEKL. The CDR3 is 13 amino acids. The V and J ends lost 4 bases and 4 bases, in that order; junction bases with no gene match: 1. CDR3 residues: CASSPGQYNEQFF. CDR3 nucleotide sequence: TGCGCCAGCAGCCCGGGACAGTACAATGAGCAGTTCTTC.

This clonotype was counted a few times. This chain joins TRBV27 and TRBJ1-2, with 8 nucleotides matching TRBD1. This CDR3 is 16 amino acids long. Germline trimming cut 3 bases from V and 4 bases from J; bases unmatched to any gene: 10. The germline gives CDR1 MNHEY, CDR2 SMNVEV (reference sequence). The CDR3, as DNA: TGTGCCAGCAGTTTCACGGGACAGGATTTCTTCTATGGCTACACCTTC. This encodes CASSFTGQDFFYGYTF.

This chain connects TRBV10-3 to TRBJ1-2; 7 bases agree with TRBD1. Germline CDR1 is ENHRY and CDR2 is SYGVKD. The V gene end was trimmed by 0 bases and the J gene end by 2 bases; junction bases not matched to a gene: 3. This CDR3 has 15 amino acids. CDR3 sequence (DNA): TGTGCCATCAGTGAGTCGCAGACAGGGAACTATGGCTACACCTTC. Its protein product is CAISESQTGNYGYTF.

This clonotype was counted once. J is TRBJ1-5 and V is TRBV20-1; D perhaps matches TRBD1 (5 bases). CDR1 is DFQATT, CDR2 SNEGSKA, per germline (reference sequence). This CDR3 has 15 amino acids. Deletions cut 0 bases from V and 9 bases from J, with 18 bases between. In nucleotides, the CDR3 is TGCAGTGCTAGAGATCGGGCGACAGTTCAGGGGCCCCAGCATTTT. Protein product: CSARDRATVQGPQHF.

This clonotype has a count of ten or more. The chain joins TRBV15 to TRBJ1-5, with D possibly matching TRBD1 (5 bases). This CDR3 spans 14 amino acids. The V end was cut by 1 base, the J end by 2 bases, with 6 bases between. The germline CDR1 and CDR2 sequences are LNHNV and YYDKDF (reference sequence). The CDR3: CATSRGGRNQPQHF. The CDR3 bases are TGTGCCACCAGCAGAGGGGGACGCAATCAGCCCCAGCATTTT.

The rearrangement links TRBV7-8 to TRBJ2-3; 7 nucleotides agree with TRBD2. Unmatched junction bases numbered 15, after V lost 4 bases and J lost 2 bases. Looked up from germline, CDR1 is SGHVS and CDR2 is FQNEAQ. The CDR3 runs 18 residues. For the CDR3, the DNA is TGTGCCAGCAGCTCCTCGTGGGGTAGCGGGCGACCCACAGATACGCAGTATTTT. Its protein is CASSSSWGSGRPTDTQYF.

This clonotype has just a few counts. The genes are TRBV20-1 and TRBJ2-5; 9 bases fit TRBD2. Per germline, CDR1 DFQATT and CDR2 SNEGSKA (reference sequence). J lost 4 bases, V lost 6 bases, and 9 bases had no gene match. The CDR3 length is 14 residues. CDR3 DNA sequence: TGCAGTGCCCGAAAGGGACTAGCCGGAGAGACCCAGTACTTC. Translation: CSARKGLAGETQYF.

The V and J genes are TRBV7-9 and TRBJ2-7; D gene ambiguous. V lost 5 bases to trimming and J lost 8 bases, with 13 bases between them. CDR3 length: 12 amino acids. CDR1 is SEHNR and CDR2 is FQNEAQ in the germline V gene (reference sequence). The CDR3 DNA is TGTGCCAGCAGCCTATCCCGGGTGCAGCAGTACTTC. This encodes CASSLSRVQQYF.

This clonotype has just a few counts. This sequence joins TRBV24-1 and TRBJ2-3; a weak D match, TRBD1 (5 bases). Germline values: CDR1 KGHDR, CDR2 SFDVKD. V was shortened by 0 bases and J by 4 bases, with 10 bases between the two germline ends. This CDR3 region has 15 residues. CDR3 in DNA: TGTGCCACCAGTGATTTGCGGCAGGGTGCAGATACGCAGTATTTT. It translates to CATSDLRQGADTQYF.

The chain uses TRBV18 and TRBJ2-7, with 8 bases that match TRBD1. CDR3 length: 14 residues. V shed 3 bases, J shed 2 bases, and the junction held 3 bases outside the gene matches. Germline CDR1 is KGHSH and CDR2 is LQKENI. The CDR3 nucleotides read TGTGCCAGCTCACCCCGGGACAGGCCCTACGAGCAGTACGTC. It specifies CASSPRDRPYEQYV.

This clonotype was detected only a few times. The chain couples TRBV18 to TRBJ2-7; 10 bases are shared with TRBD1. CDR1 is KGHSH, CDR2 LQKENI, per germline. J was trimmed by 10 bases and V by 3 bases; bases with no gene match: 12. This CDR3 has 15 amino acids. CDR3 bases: TGTGCCAGCTCACCGACCGGGACAGGGGTTTGGGATCAGTACGTC. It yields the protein CASSPTGTGVWDQYV.

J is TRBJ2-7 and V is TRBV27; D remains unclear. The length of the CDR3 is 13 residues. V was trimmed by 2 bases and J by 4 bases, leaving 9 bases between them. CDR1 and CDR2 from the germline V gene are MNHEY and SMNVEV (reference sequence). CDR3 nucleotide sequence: TGTGCCAGCAGTTTAACCCCCAATTACGAGCAGTACGTC. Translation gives CASSLTPNYEQYV.

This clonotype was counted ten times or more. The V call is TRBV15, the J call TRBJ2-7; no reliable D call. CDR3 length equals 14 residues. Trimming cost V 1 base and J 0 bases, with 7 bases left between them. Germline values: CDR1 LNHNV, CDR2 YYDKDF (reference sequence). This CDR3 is CATSRAKDSYEQYF. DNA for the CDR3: TGTGCCACCAGCAGAGCGAAGGACTCCTACGAGCAGTACTTC.

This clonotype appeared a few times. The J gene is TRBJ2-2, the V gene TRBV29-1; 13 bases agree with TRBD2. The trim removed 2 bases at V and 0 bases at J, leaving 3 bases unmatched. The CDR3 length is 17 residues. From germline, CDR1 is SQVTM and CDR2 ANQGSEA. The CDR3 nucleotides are TGCAGCGTTGAAAGGACTAGCGGGGGAACGAACACCGGGGAGCTGTTTTTT. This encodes CSVERTSGGTNTGELFF.

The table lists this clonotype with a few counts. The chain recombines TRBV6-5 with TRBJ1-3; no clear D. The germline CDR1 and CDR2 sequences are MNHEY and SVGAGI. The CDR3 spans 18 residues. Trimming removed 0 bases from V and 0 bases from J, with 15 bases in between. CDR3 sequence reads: CASSYSRYPAYSGNTIYF. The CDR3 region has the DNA TGTGCCAGCAGTTACTCGAGGTACCCGGCGTACTCTGGAAACACCATATATTTT.

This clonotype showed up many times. Written as DNA, the CDR3 is TGCGCCAGCAGCTTGGCGGGGGCGAGGACCTACAATGAGCAGTTCTTC. As protein: CASSLAGARTYNEQFF. The chain couples TRBV5-1 to TRBJ2-1; perhaps D is TRBD1 or TRBD2 (6 bases each). There are 16 residues in the CDR3. CDR1 and CDR2 from the germline V gene are SGHRS and YFSETQ. V shed 0 bases and J shed 2 bases, with 12 bases lying between them.

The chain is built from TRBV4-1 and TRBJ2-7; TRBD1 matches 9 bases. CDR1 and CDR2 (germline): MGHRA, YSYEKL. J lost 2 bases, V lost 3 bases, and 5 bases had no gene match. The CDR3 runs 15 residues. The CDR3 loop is CASSQDRGEAYEQYF. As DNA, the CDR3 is TGCGCCAGCAGCCAGGACAGGGGAGAGGCCTACGAGCAGTACTTC.

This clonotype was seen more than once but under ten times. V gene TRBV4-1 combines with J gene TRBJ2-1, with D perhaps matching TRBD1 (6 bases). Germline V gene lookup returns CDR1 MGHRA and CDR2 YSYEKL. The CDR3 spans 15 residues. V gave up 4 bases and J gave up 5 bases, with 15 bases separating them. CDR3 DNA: TGCGCCAGCAGCCTTCACAGGGTAACCGACAATGAGCAGTTCTTC. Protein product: CASSLHRVTDNEQFF.

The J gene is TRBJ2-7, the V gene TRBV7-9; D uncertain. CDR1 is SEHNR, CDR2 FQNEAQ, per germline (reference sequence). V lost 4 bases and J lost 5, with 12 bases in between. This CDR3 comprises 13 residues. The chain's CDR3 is CASSWGVYDEQYF. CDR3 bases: TGTGCCAGCAGCTGGGGTGTCTATGACGAGCAGTACTTC.

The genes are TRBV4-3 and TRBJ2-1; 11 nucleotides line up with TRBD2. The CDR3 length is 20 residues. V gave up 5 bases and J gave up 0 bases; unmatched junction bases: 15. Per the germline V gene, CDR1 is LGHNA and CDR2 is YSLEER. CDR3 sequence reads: CASSSGVAGGPTGSYNEQFF. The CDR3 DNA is TGCGCCAGCAGCTCTGGAGTAGCGGGGGGGCCGACTGGCTCCTACAATGAGCAGTTCTTC.

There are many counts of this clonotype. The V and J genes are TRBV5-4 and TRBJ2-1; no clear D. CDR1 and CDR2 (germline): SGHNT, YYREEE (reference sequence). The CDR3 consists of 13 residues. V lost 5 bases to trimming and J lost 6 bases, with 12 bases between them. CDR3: CASSSESPNEQFF. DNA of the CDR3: TGTGCCAGCAGTTCCGAAAGTCCCAATGAGCAGTTCTTC.